Shown below are 2 T cell receptor beta chains from a single sample sequenced in a study of lymphopenia after photon versus proton radiotherapy. The repertoire was sequenced with immunoSEQ multiplex PCR; TCRdb's copy has only in-frame clones and lacks some. The repertoire holds under 30,000 clones, approximately 86% seen once, with roughly 20% in the top ten. The specimen was peripheral blood, collected from a patient treated with photon-based radiotherapy. All receptors come from a man aged 45-65 years with gastric cancer.

J is TRBJ2-5 and V is TRBV5-1, with a possible D match to TRBD1 (5 bases). The CDR3 totals 13 residues. Trimming took 3 bases from V and 5 from J, leaving 11 bases between them. Germline values: CDR1 SGHRS, CDR2 YFSETQ. CDR3 DNA: TGCGCCAGCAGCTCCAGCAACAGGGAGACCCAGTACTTC. It translates to CASSSSNRETQYF.

The CDR3 here is CASRTGVNTGELFF. The CDR3 DNA is TGTGCCAGCAGGACCGGCGTGAACACCGGGGAGCTGTTTTTT. The chain uses TRBV9 and TRBJ2-2; no definite D call. The ends were cut back, 5 bases at V and 1 base at J, with 9 bases in the middle. This CDR3 is built from 14 residues. The germline V gene has CDR1 SGDLS and CDR2 YYNGEE.